The clone carrying this TCR beta chain has ten or more counts. Amplified regions were TCR beta CDR3 sequences from RNA transcripts. The TCR CDR3 first-round RT-PCR relied on the HTBI primer set. TCRdb recomputed calls from the multiplex PCR reads with MiXCR, one row per CDR3 protein. The data contain fewer than 650,000 distinct CDR3 sequences, about 46% of them singletons. This specimen comes from a study of T cells in Graves' hyperthyroidism and ophthalmopathy. CDR3 size: 14 residues. V shed 2 bases and J shed 7 bases, with 14 bases lying between them. The germline V gene has CDR1 DFQATT and CDR2 SNEGSKA (reference sequence).

This clonotype was obtained from an adult woman with Graves' disease, either hyperthyroidism or ophthalmopathy (not recorded which). Sequences were obtained from peripheral blood or thyroid tissue (not recorded which). The V gene is TRBV20-1, the J gene TRBJ2-2; maybe TRBD1 (5 bases). The CDR3 DNA follows: TGCAGTGCTAGAAACCCAGGGATGGTCGGGGAGCTGTTTTTT. This sequence encodes CSARNPGMVGELFF.